What follows is one T cell receptor (beta chain) and its context. Its target is unknown. CDR3 length: 13 residues. Germline loops: CDR1 SGHVS, CDR2 FNYEAQ. V gave up 1 base and J gave up 7 bases, with 8 bases separating them. These data belong to a study of cytomegalovirus exposure and HLA in healthy donors. It was with 60 Vbeta and 13 Jbeta primers that the PCR ran. The repertoire was sequenced with immunoSEQ multiplex PCR; TCRdb's copy has only in-frame clones and lacks some. The repertoire holds about 130,000 clones, with 70% to 85% as singletons. Study-wide findings and caveats: Presence/absence comparisons presumed near-even sequencing depth among donors.

Source material: PBMCs. This TCR came from a boy under 10 years old in good health and CMV-seronegative. This chain uses TRBV7-6 with TRBJ2-1; D not resolved. Written as DNA, the CDR3 is TGTGCCAGCAGCTTAGGACATTTGAATGAGCAGTTCTTC. Translated: CASSLGHLNEQFF.